The present T cell receptor (beta chain) was sequenced within a study of blood T cell repertoires in COVID-19. With V trimmed by 6 bases and J by 1 base, 4 bases remained unmatched. The CDR3 spans 14 residues. Germline loops: CDR1 MNHEY, CDR2 SVGAGI. The method was immunoSEQ multiplex PCR; TCRdb's version includes in-frame clones alone and lacks a portion of them. This sample has around 270,000 clones; roughly 89% occur once, and the top ten carry around 0.8%. The TCR originated in a young man with acute or convalescent COVID-19. The gene calls are TRBV6-5 and TRBJ2-3; TRBD1 matches at 7 bases. The sample taken for sequencing was peripheral blood. The CDR3 here is CASRSGQGTDTQYF. For the CDR3, the DNA is TGTGCCAGCAGGTCCGGACAGGGCACAGATACGCAGTATTTT.